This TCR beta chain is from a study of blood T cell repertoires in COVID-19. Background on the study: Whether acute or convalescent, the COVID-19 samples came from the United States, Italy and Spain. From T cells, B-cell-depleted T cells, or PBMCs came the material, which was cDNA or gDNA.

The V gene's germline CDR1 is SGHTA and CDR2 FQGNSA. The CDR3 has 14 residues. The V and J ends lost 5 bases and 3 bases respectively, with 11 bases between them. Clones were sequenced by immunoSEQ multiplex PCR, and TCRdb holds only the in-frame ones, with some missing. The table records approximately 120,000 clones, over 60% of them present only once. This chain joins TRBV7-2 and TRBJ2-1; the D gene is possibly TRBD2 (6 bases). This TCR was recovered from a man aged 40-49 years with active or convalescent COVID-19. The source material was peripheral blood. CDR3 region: CASSPRGNYNEQFF. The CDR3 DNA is TGTGCCAGCAGCCCACGGGGGAACTACAATGAGCAGTTCTTC.